Following are 5 T cell receptor beta chains from one sample sequenced in a study of T cell repertoires in cytomegalovirus infection (dated by TCRdb to about 2019). Sequencing instrument: Illumina HiSeq 1500. TCRdb applied fastp at Q25 and MiXCR to the public reads, then kept only in-frame beta chains. Rows with a matching CDR3 protein are joined into one entry that keeps the most common DNA and genes. Recorded for this sample are approximately 100,000 distinct CDR3 sequences; 42% of them occurred a single time. Together, the top ten hold about 74% of the sample. These receptors are not linked to any known antigen. The sample's treatment or condition label, decoded: in vitro stimulation with specific CMV peptide epitopes to enrich CMV-specific T cells. The sample was CD8+ T cells from cultured PBMCs, taken from culture after CMV antigen stimulation. Receptors originate from a human donor in good health (CMV status not recorded). Some clones in this sample may be carry-over from other donors' samples.

V gene TRBV7-8 combines with J gene TRBJ2-7; perhaps TRBD2 as D (6 bases). This CDR3 comprises 14 residues. From germline, CDR1 is SGHVS and CDR2 FQNEAQ. The V end was cut by 3 bases, the J end by 2 bases, with 11 bases between. The CDR3 nucleotides read TGTGCCAGCAGCTTGGGGACTGTCGCCTACGAGCAGTACTTC. Protein product: CASSLGTVAYEQYF.

This clonotype showed up just a few times. The chain recombines TRBV7-9 with TRBJ1-1; D is possibly TRBD1 (5 bases). V was clipped by 4 bases and J by 1 base, with 16 bases between them. Germline V lookup: CDR1 SEHNR, CDR2 FQNEAQ (reference sequence). The CDR3 loop spans 16 amino acids. The CDR3 loop reads CASSSTDRPSNTEAFF. CDR3 bases: TGTGCCAGCAGCTCCACCGACAGACCCTCGAACACTGAAGCTTTCTTT.

This chain connects TRBV7-9 to TRBJ1-5; the D gene is possibly TRBD1 (5 bases). This CDR3 region has 15 residues. V was shortened by 6 bases and J by 5 bases, with 17 bases between the two germline ends. The V gene's germline CDR1 is SEHNR and CDR2 FQNEAQ (reference sequence). DNA of the CDR3: TGTGCCAGCAGAGCTGACAGTTGGGGGGATCAGCCCCAGCATTTT. It yields the protein CASRADSWGDQPQHF.

V is TRBV27 and J is TRBJ2-2; D not certain. Trimming shortened V by 3 bases and J by 4 bases, and 9 bases separated the two germline ends. CDR3 length: 14 amino acids. Looked up from germline, CDR1 is MNHEY and CDR2 is SMNVEV (reference sequence). CDR3 protein: CASSFEIATGELFF. The CDR3 DNA is TGTGCCAGCAGTTTTGAGATAGCCACCGGGGAGCTGTTTTTT.

This clonotype has a count of ten or more. The V and J genes are TRBV14 and TRBJ2-5; D may match TRBD1 or TRBD2 (5 bases each). Per germline, CDR1 SGHDN and CDR2 FVKESK. Trimming pared 4 bases from V and 5 bases from J, leaving 11 bases between. The CDR3 has 13 residues. CDR3 coding DNA: TGTGCCAGCAGCCCCCAGTGGGGGGAGACCCAGTACTTC. This gives the protein CASSPQWGETQYF.